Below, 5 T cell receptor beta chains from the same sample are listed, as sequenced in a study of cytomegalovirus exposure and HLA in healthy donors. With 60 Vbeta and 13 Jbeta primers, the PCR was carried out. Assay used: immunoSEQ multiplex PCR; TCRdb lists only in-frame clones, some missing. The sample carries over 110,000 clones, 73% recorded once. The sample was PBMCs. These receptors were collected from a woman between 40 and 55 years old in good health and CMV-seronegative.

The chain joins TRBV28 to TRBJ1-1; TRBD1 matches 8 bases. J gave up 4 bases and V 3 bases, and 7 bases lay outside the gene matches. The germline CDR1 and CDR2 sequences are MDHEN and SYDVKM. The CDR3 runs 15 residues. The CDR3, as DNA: TGTGCCAGCAGTTTCGAGGCAGGGGGCTTCACTGAAGCTTTCTTT. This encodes CASSFEAGGFTEAFF.

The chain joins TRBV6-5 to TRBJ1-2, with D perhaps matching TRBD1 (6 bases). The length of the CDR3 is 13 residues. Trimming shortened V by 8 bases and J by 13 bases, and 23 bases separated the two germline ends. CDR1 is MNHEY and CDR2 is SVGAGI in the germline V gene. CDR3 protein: CASRGAGFQVFTF. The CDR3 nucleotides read TGTGCCAGCCGGGGGGCTGGTTTTCAGGTGTTCACCTTC.

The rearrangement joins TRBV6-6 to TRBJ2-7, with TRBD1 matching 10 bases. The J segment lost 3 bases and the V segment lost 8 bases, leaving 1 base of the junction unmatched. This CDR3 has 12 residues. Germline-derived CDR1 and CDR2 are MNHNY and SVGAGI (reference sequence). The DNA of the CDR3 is TGTGCCAGCGGGACAGGGGACTACGAGCAGTACTTC. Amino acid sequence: CASGTGDYEQYF.

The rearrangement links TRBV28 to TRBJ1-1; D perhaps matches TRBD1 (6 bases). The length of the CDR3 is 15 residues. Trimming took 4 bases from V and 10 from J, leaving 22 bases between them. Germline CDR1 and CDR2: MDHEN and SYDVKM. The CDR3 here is CASSSSLSRGAAAFF. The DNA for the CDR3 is TGTGCCAGCAGTTCCTCACTCTCTCGGGGGGCCGCAGCTTTCTTT. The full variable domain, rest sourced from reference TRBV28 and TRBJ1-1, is DVKVTQSSRYLVKRTGEKVFLECVQDMDHENMFWYRQDPGLGLRLIYFSYDVKMKEKGDIPEGYSVSREKKERFSLILESASTNQTSMYLCASSSSLSRGAAAFFGQGTRLTVV.

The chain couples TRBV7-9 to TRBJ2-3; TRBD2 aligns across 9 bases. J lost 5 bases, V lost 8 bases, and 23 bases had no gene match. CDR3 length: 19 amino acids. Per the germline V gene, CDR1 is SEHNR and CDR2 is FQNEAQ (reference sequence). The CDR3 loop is CASYLGRGSSGVERDTQYF. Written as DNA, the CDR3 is TGTGCCAGCTACTTAGGCAGGGGGTCTAGCGGGGTCGAGAGAGATACGCAGTATTTT.